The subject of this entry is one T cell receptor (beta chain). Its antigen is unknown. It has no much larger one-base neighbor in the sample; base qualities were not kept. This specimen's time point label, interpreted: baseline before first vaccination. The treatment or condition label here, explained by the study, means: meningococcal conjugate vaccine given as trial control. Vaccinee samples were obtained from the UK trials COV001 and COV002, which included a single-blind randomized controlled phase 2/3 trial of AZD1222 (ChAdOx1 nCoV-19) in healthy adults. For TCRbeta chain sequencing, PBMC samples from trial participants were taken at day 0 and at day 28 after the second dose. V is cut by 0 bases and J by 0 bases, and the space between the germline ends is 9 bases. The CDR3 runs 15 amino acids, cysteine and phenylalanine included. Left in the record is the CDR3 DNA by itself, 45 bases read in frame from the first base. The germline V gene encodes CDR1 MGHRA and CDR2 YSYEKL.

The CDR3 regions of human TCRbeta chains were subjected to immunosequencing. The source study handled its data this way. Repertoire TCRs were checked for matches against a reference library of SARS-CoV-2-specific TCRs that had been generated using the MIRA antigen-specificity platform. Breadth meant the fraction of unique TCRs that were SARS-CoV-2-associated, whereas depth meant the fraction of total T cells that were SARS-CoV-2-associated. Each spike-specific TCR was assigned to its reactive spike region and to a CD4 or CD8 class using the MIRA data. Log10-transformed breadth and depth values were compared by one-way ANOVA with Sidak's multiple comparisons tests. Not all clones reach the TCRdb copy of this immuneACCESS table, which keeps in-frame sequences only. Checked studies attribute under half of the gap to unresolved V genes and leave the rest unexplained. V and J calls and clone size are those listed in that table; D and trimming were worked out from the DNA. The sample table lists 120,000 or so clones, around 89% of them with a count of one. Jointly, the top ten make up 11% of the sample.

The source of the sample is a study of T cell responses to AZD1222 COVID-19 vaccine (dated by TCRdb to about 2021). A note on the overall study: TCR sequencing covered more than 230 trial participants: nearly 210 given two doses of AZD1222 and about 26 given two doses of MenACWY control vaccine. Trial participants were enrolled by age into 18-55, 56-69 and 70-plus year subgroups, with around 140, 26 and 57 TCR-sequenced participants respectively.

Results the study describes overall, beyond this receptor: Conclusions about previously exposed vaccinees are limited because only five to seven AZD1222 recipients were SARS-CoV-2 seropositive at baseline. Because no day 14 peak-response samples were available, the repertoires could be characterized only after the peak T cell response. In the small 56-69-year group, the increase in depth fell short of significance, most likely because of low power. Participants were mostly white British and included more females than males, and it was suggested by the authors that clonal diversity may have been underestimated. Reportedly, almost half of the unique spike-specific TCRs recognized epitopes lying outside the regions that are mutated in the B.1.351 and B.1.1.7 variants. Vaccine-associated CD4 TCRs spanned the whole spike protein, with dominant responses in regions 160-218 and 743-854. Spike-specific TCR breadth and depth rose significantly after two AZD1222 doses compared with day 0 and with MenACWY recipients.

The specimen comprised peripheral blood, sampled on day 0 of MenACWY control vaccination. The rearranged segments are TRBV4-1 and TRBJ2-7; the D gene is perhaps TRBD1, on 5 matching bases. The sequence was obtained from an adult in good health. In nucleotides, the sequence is TGCGCCAGCAGCCAAGATCCCGACAGCTCCTACGAGCAGTACTTC. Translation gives CASSQDPDSSYEQYF.